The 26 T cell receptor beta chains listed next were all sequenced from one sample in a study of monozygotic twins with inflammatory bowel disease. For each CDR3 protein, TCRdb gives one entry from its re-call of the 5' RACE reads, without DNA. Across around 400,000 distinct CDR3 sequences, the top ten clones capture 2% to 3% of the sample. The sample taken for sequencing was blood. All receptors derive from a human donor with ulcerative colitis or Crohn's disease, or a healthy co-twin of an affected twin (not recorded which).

CDR3 amino acids: CASTSERTGRETQYF. V and J are TRBV2 and TRBJ2-5; with no DNA, the TCRdb D assignment of TRBD1 cannot be verified. The V gene's germline CDR1 is SNHLY and CDR2 FYNNEI. This CDR3 region has 15 residues.

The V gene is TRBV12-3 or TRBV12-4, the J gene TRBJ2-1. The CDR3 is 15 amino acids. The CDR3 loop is CASRLKVDPYNEQFF.

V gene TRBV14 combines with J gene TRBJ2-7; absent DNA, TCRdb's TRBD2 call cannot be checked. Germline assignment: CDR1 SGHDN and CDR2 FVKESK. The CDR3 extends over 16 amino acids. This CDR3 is CASSQGLLAGVYEQYF.

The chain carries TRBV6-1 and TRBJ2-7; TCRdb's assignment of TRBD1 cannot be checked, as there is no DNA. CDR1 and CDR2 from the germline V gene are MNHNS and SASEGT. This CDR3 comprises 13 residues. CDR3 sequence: CASTDPAGYEQYF.

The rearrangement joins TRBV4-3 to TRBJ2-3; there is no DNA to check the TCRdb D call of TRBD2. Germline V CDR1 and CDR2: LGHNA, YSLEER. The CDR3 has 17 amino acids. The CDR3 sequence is CASSQDPSSGEEDTQYF.

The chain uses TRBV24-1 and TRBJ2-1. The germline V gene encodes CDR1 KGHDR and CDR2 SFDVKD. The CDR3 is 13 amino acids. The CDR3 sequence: CATSDLLTNEQFF.

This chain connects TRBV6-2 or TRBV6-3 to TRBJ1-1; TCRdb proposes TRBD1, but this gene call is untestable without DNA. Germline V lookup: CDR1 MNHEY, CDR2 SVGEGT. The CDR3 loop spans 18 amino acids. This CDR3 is CASSYLNRDRLGTTEAFF.

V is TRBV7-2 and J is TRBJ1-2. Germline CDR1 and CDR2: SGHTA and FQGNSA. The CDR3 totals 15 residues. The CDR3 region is CASSLAGRDPVISPF. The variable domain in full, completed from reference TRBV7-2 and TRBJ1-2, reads GAGVSQSPSNKVTEKGKDVELRCDPISGHTALYWYRQSLGQGLEFLIYFQGNSAPDKSGLPSDRFSAERTGGSVSTLTIQRTQQEDSAVYLCASSLAGRDPVISPFGSGTRLTVV.

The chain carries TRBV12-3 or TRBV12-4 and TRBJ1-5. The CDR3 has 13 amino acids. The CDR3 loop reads CASSLWASQPQHF.

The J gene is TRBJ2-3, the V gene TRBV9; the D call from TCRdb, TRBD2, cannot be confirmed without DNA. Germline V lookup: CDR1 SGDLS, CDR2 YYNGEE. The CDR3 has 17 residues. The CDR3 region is CASSGTSGGESTDTQYF.

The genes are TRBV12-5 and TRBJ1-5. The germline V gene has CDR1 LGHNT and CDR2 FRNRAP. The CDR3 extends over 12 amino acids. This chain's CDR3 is CASGHGNQPQHF.

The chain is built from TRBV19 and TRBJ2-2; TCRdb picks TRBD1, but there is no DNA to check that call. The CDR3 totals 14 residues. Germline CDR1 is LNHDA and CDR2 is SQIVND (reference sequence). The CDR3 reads CATTKGANTGVLFF.

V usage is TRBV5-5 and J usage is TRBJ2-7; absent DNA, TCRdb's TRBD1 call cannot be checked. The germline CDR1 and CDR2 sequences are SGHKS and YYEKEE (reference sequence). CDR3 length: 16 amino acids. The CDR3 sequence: CASSSIRDGGQHEQYF.

Here the CDR3 reads CSARRGAETQYF. The chain joins TRBV20-1 to TRBJ2-5; without DNA, the TCRdb call of TRBD1 cannot be checked. The CDR3 totals 12 residues. Germline CDR1 reads DFQATT; CDR2 reads SNEGSKA (reference sequence).

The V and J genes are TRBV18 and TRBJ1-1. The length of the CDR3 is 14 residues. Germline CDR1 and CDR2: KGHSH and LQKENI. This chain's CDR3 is CASSPPGLVTEAFF.

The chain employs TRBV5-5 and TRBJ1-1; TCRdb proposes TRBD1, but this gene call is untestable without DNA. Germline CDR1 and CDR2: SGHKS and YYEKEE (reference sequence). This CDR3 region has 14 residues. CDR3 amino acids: CASSLTGGHTEAFF. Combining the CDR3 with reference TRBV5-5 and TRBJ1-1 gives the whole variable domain DAGVTQSPTHLIKTRGQQVTLRCSPISGHKSVSWYQQVLGQGPQFIFQYYEKEERGRGNFPDRFSARQFPNYSSELNVNALLLGDSALYLCASSLTGGHTEAFFGQGTRLTVV.

This CDR3 is CASSLDWAGDTQYF. V usage is TRBV11-2 and J usage is TRBJ2-3; as DNA is missing, the TRBD1 call by TCRdb cannot be tested. This CDR3 is built from 14 residues. Germline V lookup: CDR1 SGHAT, CDR2 FQNNGV.

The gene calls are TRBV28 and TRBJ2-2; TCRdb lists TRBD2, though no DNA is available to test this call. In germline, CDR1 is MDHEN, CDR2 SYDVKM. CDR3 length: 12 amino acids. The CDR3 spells CASRLEPGELFF.

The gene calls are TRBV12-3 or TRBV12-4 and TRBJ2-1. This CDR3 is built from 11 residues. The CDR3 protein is CASSQLHEQFF.

CDR3 protein: CSARREGAGLNTGELFF. J is TRBJ2-2 and V is TRBV20-1; TCRdb calls TRBD2, which cannot be checked without DNA. This CDR3 has 17 residues. Germline CDR1 is DFQATT and CDR2 is SNEGSKA (reference sequence).

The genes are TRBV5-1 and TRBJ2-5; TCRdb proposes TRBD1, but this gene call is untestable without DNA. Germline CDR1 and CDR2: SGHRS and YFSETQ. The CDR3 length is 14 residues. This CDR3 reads CASSYSGARETQYF.

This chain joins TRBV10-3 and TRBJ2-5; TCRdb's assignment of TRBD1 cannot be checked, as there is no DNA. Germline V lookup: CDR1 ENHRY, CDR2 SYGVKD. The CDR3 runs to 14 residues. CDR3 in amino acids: CAISQDRGQETQYF.

CDR3 in amino acids: CAIKGQGAHEQYF. The genes are TRBV10-3 and TRBJ2-7; TCRdb proposes TRBD1, but this gene call is untestable without DNA. This CDR3 region has 13 residues. Germline V gene data show CDR1 as ENHRY and CDR2 as SYGVKD.

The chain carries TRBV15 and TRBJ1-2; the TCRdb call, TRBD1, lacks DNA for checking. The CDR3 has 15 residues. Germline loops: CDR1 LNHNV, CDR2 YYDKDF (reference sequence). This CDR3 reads CATSRGDRGLEGYTF.

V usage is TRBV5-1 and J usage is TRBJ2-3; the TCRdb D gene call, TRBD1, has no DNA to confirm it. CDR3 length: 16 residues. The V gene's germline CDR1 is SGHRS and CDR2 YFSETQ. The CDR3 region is CASSLASRGFTDTQYF.

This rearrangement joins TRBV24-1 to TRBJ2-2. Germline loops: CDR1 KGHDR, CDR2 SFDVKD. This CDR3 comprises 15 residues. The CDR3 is CATSDSKRNTGELFF.